Following are 27 T cell receptor beta chains from one sample sequenced in a study of blood T cell repertoires in COVID-19. Profiled with immunoSEQ multiplex PCR; TCRdb holds only in-frame clones, not every one. The profile shows some 90,000 clones, around 89% of them singletons. Sequenced input: peripheral blood. Every receptor here comes from a man aged 50 to 60 with acute or convalescent COVID-19.

This chain links TRBV7-3 with TRBJ2-1; 10 positions match TRBD2. CDR1 SGHTA and CDR2 FQGTGA come from the germline V gene. The CDR3 loop spans 15 amino acids. With 6 bases clipped from V and 6 bases from J, the junction kept 8 bases outside the gene matches. CDR3: CASSQELAGPNEQFF. CDR3 bases: TGTGCCAGCAGTCAAGAACTAGCGGGGCCCAATGAGCAGTTCTTC.

This chain uses TRBV6-5 with TRBJ2-5, with D possibly being TRBD2 (5 bases). The germline V and J ends were trimmed by 7 bases and 8 bases, with 17 bases remaining between them. CDR3 length equals 13 residues. The germline V gene encodes CDR1 MNHEY and CDR2 SVGAGI. The CDR3 spells CASKTDGGDTQYF. Here the CDR3 DNA reads TGTGCCAGCAAGACGGACGGAGGAGATACCCAGTACTTC.

V usage is TRBV28 and J usage is TRBJ2-2; a possible D gene is TRBD1 (5 bases). From germline, CDR1 is MDHEN and CDR2 SYDVKM. V was clipped by 6 bases and J by 0 bases, with 11 bases between them. The CDR3 covers 15 residues. The CDR3 is CASRGRATNTGELFF. The CDR3 DNA reads as TGTGCCAGCAGGGGCAGGGCAACGAACACCGGGGAGCTGTTTTTT.

The chain couples TRBV5-5 to TRBJ2-5, with a possible D match to TRBD2 (5 bases). Germline V lookup: CDR1 SGHKS, CDR2 YYEKEE (reference sequence). This CDR3 contains 13 residues. Trimming stripped 2 bases from V and 1 base from J, with 6 bases between. The CDR3 bases are TGTGCCAGCAGCTTTACTAGCCAAGAGACCCAGTACTTC. Amino acid sequence: CASSFTSQETQYF.

The V gene is TRBV7-2, the J gene TRBJ2-3; 15 nucleotides align to TRBD2. The CDR3 length is 16 residues. Germline CDR1 and CDR2: SGHTA and FQGNSA. With V trimmed by 2 bases and J by 6 bases, 3 bases remained unmatched. CDR3 sequence: CASSLWTSGGADTQYF. CDR3 in DNA: TGTGCCAGCAGCTTATGGACTAGCGGGGGGGCGGATACGCAGTATTTT.

The chain combines TRBV20-1 with TRBJ1-1; D not certain. The V gene's germline CDR1 is DFQATT and CDR2 SNEGSKA (reference sequence). The CDR3 runs to 10 residues. The CDR3 DNA sequence: TGCAGGAGCGTAGCGGCTGAAGCTTTCTTT. Translation: CRSVAAEAFF.

The V gene is TRBV30, the J gene TRBJ1-1, with a tentative D call TRBD1 (5 bases). The ends were cut back, 4 bases at V and 5 bases at J, with 11 bases in the middle. The CDR3 spans 12 residues. Germline-derived CDR1 and CDR2 are GTSNPN and SVGIG (reference sequence). The CDR3 DNA follows: TGTGCCTGGACCGTACGGGGGACTGAAGCTTTCTTT. It encodes CAWTVRGTEAFF.

The rearrangement links TRBV6-4 to TRBJ2-3, with a possible D match to TRBD2 (7 bases). V dropped 7 bases and J dropped 4 bases, with 15 bases sitting between them. From germline, CDR1 is MRHNA and CDR2 SNTAGT. CDR3 length: 14 amino acids. The CDR3 bases are TGTGCCAGCAAGCGGGAAGGGGGGTCAGATACGCAGTATTTT. Residues: CASKREGGSDTQYF.

This chain joins TRBV15 and TRBJ1-5; perhaps TRBD1 as D (6 bases). The V gene lost 8 bases and the J gene lost 8 bases, with 16 bases spanning the gap. Germline V gene data show CDR1 as LNHNV and CDR2 as YYDKDF (reference sequence). The CDR3 extends over 13 amino acids. CDR3 DNA: TGTGCCACCGCAGGGGTACGGAAGGAGCCCCAGCATTTT. Residues: CATAGVRKEPQHF.

The chain links TRBV19 to TRBJ2-3; 14 bases map to TRBD2. After removal of 6 bases from V and 1 base from J, the junction contained 9 bases not matched to a gene. The CDR3 runs to 18 residues. Germline V lookup: CDR1 LNHDA, CDR2 SQIVND (reference sequence). The CDR3 DNA follows: TGTGCCAGTAGCCGAACCGGGACTAGCGGGGGAGGCACAGATACGCAGTATTTT. Amino acids: CASSRTGTSGGGTDTQYF.

The chain recombines TRBV7-6 with TRBJ2-5; 9 bases match TRBD1. The J segment lost 4 bases and the V segment lost 4 bases, leaving 10 bases of the junction unmatched. The CDR3 sequence is 16 residues long. Germline CDR1 and CDR2: SGHVS and FNYEAQ. The CDR3 DNA reads as TGTGCCAGCAGCTCGCGCCTACAGGGGGCGGGAGAGACCCAGTACTTC. Translated: CASSSRLQGAGETQYF.

This clone was seen once. This chain connects TRBV6-4 to TRBJ2-3; 8 nucleotides align to TRBD2. The CDR3 is 13 amino acids. CDR1 and CDR2 from the germline V gene are MRHNA and SNTAGT. With V trimmed by 9 bases and J by 2 bases, 4 bases remained unmatched. In nucleotides, the CDR3 is TGTGCCAGTAGCGGGGCGTCCACAGATACGCAGTATTTT. Translation gives CASSGASTDTQYF.

This chain links TRBV28 with TRBJ1-2; D possibly corresponds to TRBD1 (5 bases). The CDR3 spans 13 residues. Deletions cut 5 bases from V and 4 bases from J, with 11 bases between. Germline V gene sequence: CDR1 MDHEN, CDR2 SYDVKM. This CDR3 reads CASSLTALYGYTF. CDR3 nucleotide sequence: TGTGCCAGCAGTCTGACAGCCCTCTATGGCTACACCTTC.

This clone was seen a handful of times. The chain uses TRBV9 and TRBJ2-7; a weak D match, TRBD2 (7 bases). Trimming took off 0 bases at V and 6 bases at J, with 13 bases between the two ends. Germline values: CDR1 SGDLS, CDR2 YYNGEE. The CDR3 is 14 residues long. The CDR3 is CASSVARGGSEQYF. DNA of the CDR3: TGTGCCAGCAGCGTAGCAAGGGGGGGAAGCGAGCAGTACTTC.

The genes are TRBV7-9 and TRBJ2-1; D is uncertain. V was clipped by 4 bases and J by 6 bases, with 4 bases between them. Per germline, CDR1 SEHNR and CDR2 FQNEAQ (reference sequence). The CDR3 spans 11 residues. The CDR3 reads CASSWSNEQFF. The CDR3 DNA reads as TGTGCCAGCAGCTGGAGCAATGAGCAGTTCTTC.

This rearrangement joins TRBV19 to TRBJ1-5; tentative D call: TRBD1 (6 bases). Germline lookup yields CDR1 LNHDA and CDR2 SQIVND (reference sequence). V was clipped by 5 bases and J by 3 bases, with 14 bases between them. The CDR3 has 15 residues. The CDR3: CASSSGGQSNQPQHF. CDR3 in DNA: TGTGCCAGTAGTTCCGGGGGGCAGTCCAATCAGCCCCAGCATTTT.

V gene TRBV2 combines with J gene TRBJ2-3; tentative D call: TRBD2 (6 bases). This CDR3 is built from 14 residues. CDR1 is SNHLY and CDR2 is FYNNEI in the germline V gene. Trimming removed 8 bases at V and 6 bases at J, with 18 bases between. CDR3 nucleotide sequence: TGTGCCAGCGCCATTGGACGGGGGATGGATACGCAGTATTTT. It encodes CASAIGRGMDTQYF. The full variable domain, in which reference TRBV2 and TRBJ2-3 provide the parts outside the CDR3, is EPEVTQTPSHQVTQMGQEVILRCVPISNHLYFYWYRQILGQKVEFLVSFYNNEISEKSEIFDDQFSVERPDGSNFTLKIRSTKLEDSAMYFCASAIGRGMDTQYFGPGTRLTVL.

The chain recombines TRBV10-1 with TRBJ1-5; no definite D call. The V gene's germline CDR1 is WNHNN and CDR2 SYGVQD (reference sequence). V lost 5 bases and J lost 7, with 15 bases in between. This CDR3 has 14 residues. The CDR3 protein is CASSRRSGWQPQHF. Here the CDR3 DNA reads TGCGCCAGCAGTAGGAGGAGCGGATGGCAGCCCCAGCATTTT.

V is TRBV3-1 (or the pseudogene TRBV3-2) and J is TRBJ2-6; D is possibly TRBD1 (5 bases). CDR1 is LGHDT, CDR2 YNNKEL, per germline (reference sequence). CDR3 length: 16 residues. Trimming cost V 5 bases and J 0 bases, with 11 bases left between them. CDR3 coding DNA: TGTGCCAGCAGCGGACGACAGCTCTCTGGGGCCAACGTCCTGACTTTC. It yields the protein CASSGRQLSGANVLTF.

The J gene is TRBJ2-7, the V gene TRBV6-1; possibly TRBD1 for D (5 bases). There are 14 residues in the CDR3. Trimming shortened V by 3 bases and J by 5 bases, and 14 bases separated the two germline ends. Looked up from germline, CDR1 is MNHNS and CDR2 is SASEGT. The CDR3 region has the DNA TGTGCCAGCAGTGACCTTACAGGTCCCCACGAGCAGTACGTC. Its protein is CASSDLTGPHEQYV.

The V and J genes are TRBV6-5 and TRBJ1-2, with unresolved D. The CDR3 spans 14 residues. Germline V gene sequence: CDR1 MNHEY, CDR2 SVGAGI. The ends were cut back, 2 bases at V and 3 bases at J, with 10 bases in the middle. The CDR3 DNA reads as TGTGCCAGCAGTTACAATCGGCAGGACTATGGCTACACCTTC. Amino acids: CASSYNRQDYGYTF.

This clone was found once. The chain has TRBV5-5 and TRBJ1-1; D remains unclear. The CDR3 loop spans 14 amino acids. The ends were cut back, 2 bases at V and 1 base at J, with 9 bases in the middle. Germline V gene sequence: CDR1 SGHKS, CDR2 YYEKEE (reference sequence). For the CDR3, the DNA is TGTGCCAGCAGCTTATGGTCAGGGAACACTGAAGCTTTCTTT. It translates to CASSLWSGNTEAFF.

The V gene is TRBV25-1, the J gene TRBJ1-6; D is undetermined. The ends were cut back, 7 bases at V and 0 bases at J, with 10 bases in the middle. CDR1 and CDR2 from the germline V gene are MGHDK and SYGVNS. The CDR3 covers 15 residues. The CDR3 nucleotides are TGTGCCAGCACCGAAGCAAGCTCCTATAATTCACCCCTCCACTTT. Translating it yields CASTEASSYNSPLHF.

The V call is TRBV5-8, the J call TRBJ1-1; tentatively, D is TRBD1 (5 bases). This CDR3 contains 11 residues. With 8 bases removed from V and 5 bases from J, the gap between germline ends came to 10 bases. Germline values: CDR1 SGHTS, CDR2 YDEGEE. The DNA of the CDR3 is TGTGCCAGTGGGGGGTGGACTGAAGCTTTCTTT. Translation gives CASGGWTEAFF.

V is TRBV6-5 and J is TRBJ1-1; D is undetermined. The CDR3 consists of 13 residues. V was pared by 0 bases and J by 5 bases, with 7 bases between. Germline CDR1 reads MNHEY; CDR2 reads SVGAGI. The CDR3 coding sequence is TGTGCCAGCAGTTACTCGAGGGAGACTGAAGCTTTCTTT. The encoded protein is CASSYSRETEAFF.

The V and J genes are TRBV10-2 and TRBJ1-1; D gene ambiguous. The CDR3 spans 11 residues. V lost 7 bases to trimming and J lost 5 bases, with 8 bases between them. Germline CDR1 and CDR2: WSHSY and SAAADI. The CDR3 DNA is TGCGCCAGCAAAGAGCGGACTGAAGCTTTCTTT. Residues: CASKERTEAFF.

The chain uses TRBV7-8 and TRBJ1-5; 10 nucleotides line up with TRBD1. The length of the CDR3 is 15 residues. Trimming at V came to 5 bases and at J to 4 bases, leaving 5 bases not matched to a gene. In germline, CDR1 is SGHVS, CDR2 FQNEAQ. The CDR3 spells CASSRGTGANQPQHF. CDR3 in DNA: TGTGCCAGCAGCCGAGGGACAGGGGCTAATCAGCCCCAGCATTTT.